These T cell receptor beta chains were read from a single sample in a study of blood T cells in healthy people across ages. Each CDR3 protein is one row after TCRdb ran MiXCR on the 5' RACE reads. Of some 1 million distinct CDR3 sequences in the sample, less than 50% were seen once. Sequencing used blood. These receptor sequences come from a woman in her fifties or sixties in good health. CDR3s leave out the opening cysteine and the closing phenylalanine or tryptophan.

>TRBV28|-
AVRDSSYNEQY
>TRBV6-6|TRBJ1-5
ASSYGGQGVQPQH
>TRBV27|TRBJ1-2
ASSRGGENYGYT
>TRBV29-1|TRBJ2-7
SVGHVYEQY
>TRBV15|TRBJ2-5
AISPSGVQETQY
>TRBV27|TRBJ2-3
ASTCAQY
>TRBV6-2/TRBV6-3|TRBJ2-5
ASSYGPSGGSARETQY
>TRBV9|TRBJ2-1
ASSSPRSGGRGNEQF
>TRBV11-2|TRBJ2-6
ASSLARGLGANVLT
>TRBV3-1|TRBJ2-3
ASSQDDPGTSTDTQY
>TRBV3-1|TRBJ2-5
ASSLGLAGGSDETQY
>TRBV20-1|TRBJ2-5
SARPGTGGRWETQY
>TRBV27|TRBJ2-1
ASGLSWGTGAGDEQF
>TRBV5-1|TRBJ1-1
ASSLRDRASSNTEAF
>TRBV7-9|TRBJ2-5
ASSLRVDDEQY
>TRBV6-1|TRBJ2-7
ASSGLAGPPSEQY
>TRBV10-1|TRBJ2-7
ASSEWGLQGAQDYEQY
>TRBV7-9|TRBJ1-2
ASSLVSGAGYGYT
>TRBV6-6|TRBJ2-7
ASSYSPYEQY
>TRBV20-1|TRBJ2-1
SARYGTSGRQEQF
>TRBV20-1|TRBJ2-1
SARRIALRASGGAVNEQF
>TRBV3-1|TRBJ2-7
ASSLPLSSYNEQY
>TRBV12-3/TRBV12-4|TRBJ1-2
ASSRTGEGGYT
>TRBV5-6|TRBJ2-7
ASSLDRLYEQY
>TRBV28|TRBJ1-4
ASSPLTGPARKLF
>TRBV7-6|TRBJ2-1
ASSSSGINNEQF
>TRBV3-1|TRBJ1-1
ASSQVRSGYTEAF
>TRBV11-2|TRBJ2-1
ASSYTSGRVGNEQF
>TRBV12-3/TRBV12-4|TRBJ2-7
ASSLDQGANEQY
>TRBV20-1|-
SARDGTGFEQY
>TRBV6-5|TRBJ2-7
ASSNRDWNYEQY
>TRBV4-1|TRBJ2-3
ASSQGGVPTDTQY
>TRBV6-6|TRBJ2-1
ASDSSSGEQF
>TRBV28|TRBJ2-1
ASSPNNGGEQF
>TRBV25-1|TRBJ1-2
ASSELTGVDYGYT
>TRBV28|TRBJ2-1
ASSFPTSGSGADEQF
>TRBV29-1|-
SVRGDSYNEQY
>TRBV11-2|TRBJ2-5
ASSLDPSFGDEQY
>TRBV28|TRBJ1-5
ASIGDRGQPQH
>TRBV27|TRBJ2-3
ASSTQGSWTDTQY
>TRBV10-3|TRBJ2-7
AIRSDRGGYEQY
>TRBV12-3/TRBV12-4|TRBJ2-4
ASSVGLEHSSYKQY
>TRBV28|TRBJ2-5
ASNPKGETQY
>TRBV7-2|TRBJ2-7
ASSFVQGSYEQY
>TRBV4-2|TRBJ2-3
ASSQVGDSSTDTQY
>TRBV29-1|TRBJ2-5
SVAGTQGETQY
>TRBV9|TRBJ1-2
ASSVRDRGSGYT
>TRBV10-3|TRBJ2-6
AIRERLRGIDPEANVLT
>TRBV12-3/TRBV12-4|TRBJ2-3
ASREAGTDTRY
>TRBV12-3/TRBV12-4|TRBJ1-6
ASSLTYNSPLH
>TRBV29-1|TRBJ1-1
SSGHTEAF
>TRBV30|TRBJ2-4
AWGGFGAKNIQY
>TRBV5-1|TRBJ2-3
ASSLDLVPHTQY
>TRBV4-1|TRBJ2-1
ASSQVDSTREQF